The present T cell receptor (beta chain) was sequenced within a study of CD8 T cells in ankylosing spondylitis listed by TCRdb under 2017. About the investigation overall: T cell receptor beta repertoires were profiled in healthy donors and ankylosing spondylitis patients so that disease-linked TCR variants could be found. The whole study cohort included some 100 healthy donors and 20 to 25 ankylosing spondylitis patients. Samples of peripheral blood were taken, and for ankylosing spondylitis patients, synovial fluid was collected as well.

Instrument on record: Illumina HiSeq 2500. TCR beta libraries were prepared by quantitative 5'-RACE with molecular barcodes. On the study's bioinformatics: To identify disease-linked TCR variants, a new computational method was used, one built on a probabilistic model of VDJ rearrangement. TCRdb trimmed public reads at Q25 via fastp, called clones via MiXCR and kept in-frame beta chains. Entries that share a CDR3 protein sequence are merged under the most common genes and DNA. The V and J calls and clone size come from TCRdb's table, not from the authors' own analysis. For this sample the table gives about 240,000 distinct CDR3 sequences, of which approximately 12% were detected only once. Less than 7.5% of the sample belongs to the ten largest clones. Comment on this clonotype: It has no known antigen specificity. No much larger clonotype is one base removed from it; base qualities were not supplied.

The paper as a whole reports these results and caveats: Blood from ankylosing spondylitis patients appeared to be characterized by a TCR beta motif made up of several highly homologous amino acid variants. Some motif variants had previously been reported in the synovial fluid and blood of reactive arthritis patients, which suggests shared mechanisms of disease initiation. Significant enrichment of the disease-linked clones was reported in matched synovial fluid samples from ankylosing spondylitis patients. A CD8+ phenotype was shown by the disease-linked clones, which were found at relatively low frequencies in peripheral blood.

The TCR originated in a male donor with ankylosing spondylitis or in good health (not recorded which). The sequenced material came from blood, either unsorted or a sorted T cell fraction (not recorded which).

DNA sequence: TGTGCCAGCAGCCAAGATGTGACCTCCTACAATGAGCAGTTCTTC. This gives the protein CASSQDVTSYNEQFF. In this chain, TRBV3-1 is recombined with TRBJ2-1, with no confident D gene call. Reading the germline V gene (reference sequence) gives CDR1 LGHDT and CDR2 YNNKEL. Inclusive of the bounding cysteine and phenylalanine, the CDR3 is 15 residues long. CDR3 DNA is the only sequence kept; it has 45 bases, read in frame from the first base. Trimming costs V 0 bases and J 0 bases, and their ends lie 6 bases apart.